These 12 T cell receptor beta chains came from one sample sequenced in a study of neoadjuvant anti-PD-1 for oral cavity cancer. Measured with immunoSEQ multiplex PCR; TCRdb has only the in-frame clones, and not every one. The sample includes 10,000 to 15,000 clones, roughly 70% of them seen just once. This sample's time point: after neoadjuvant nivolumab, at surgical resection. The sample here was PBMCs, taken after nivolumab (anti-PD-1) treatment. The receptors were gathered from a person aged 35-79 years with oral cavity squamous cell carcinoma.

This clone was observed a few times. This chain joins TRBV11-3 and TRBJ1-1, with D unresolved. CDR1 is SGHNT and CDR2 is YENEEA in the germline V gene. The CDR3 length is 14 residues. V shed 3 bases and J shed 2 bases, with 10 bases lying between them. CDR3 nucleotides: TGTGCCAGCAGCTTCAGCGGGAGTAACACTGAAGCTTTCTTT. Its protein is CASSFSGSNTEAFF.

The chain combines TRBV5-4 with TRBJ1-1, with a possible D match to TRBD1 (5 bases). V was clipped by 4 bases and J by 4 bases, with 14 bases between them. The CDR3 length is 14 residues. CDR1 and CDR2 (germline): SGHNT, YYREEE (reference sequence). The CDR3 protein is CASSRQAGTTEAFF. The CDR3, as DNA: TGTGCCAGCAGCCGTCAAGCAGGGACCACTGAAGCTTTCTTT.

This rearrangement joins TRBV6-6 to TRBJ1-4, with D maybe TRBD1 (5 bases). The CDR3 has 14 residues. V lost 2 bases and J lost 3, with 7 bases in between. Looked up from germline, CDR1 is MNHNY and CDR2 is SVGAGI (reference sequence). The CDR3 loop is CASSYRGSNEKLFF. CDR3 in DNA: TGTGCCAGCAGTTACAGGGGCTCTAATGAAAAACTGTTTTTT.

This rearrangement joins TRBV5-1 to TRBJ2-1; TRBD1 or TRBD2 may be the D gene (6 bases each). This CDR3 region has 16 residues. CDR1 is SGHRS, CDR2 YFSETQ, per germline. Between the trimmed V and J ends, which lost 1 base and 7 bases, there was a span of 18 bases. As DNA, the CDR3 is TGCGCCAGCAGCTTGCAGGCGAGGGGGAGGACGAATGAGCAGTTCTTC. It translates to CASSLQARGRTNEQFF.

The rearrangement links TRBV4-1 to TRBJ1-3; the D gene is possibly TRBD1 (5 bases). The germline V and J ends were trimmed by 2 bases and 8 bases, with 10 bases remaining between them. From germline, CDR1 is MGHRA and CDR2 YSYEKL. The CDR3 covers 13 residues. This CDR3 is CASSQIGGDTIYF. The CDR3 nucleotides are TGCGCCAGCAGCCAAATCGGGGGTGACACCATATATTTT.

The chain uses TRBV5-1 and TRBJ2-2; 7 bases map to TRBD1. CDR3 length equals 17 residues. The trim removed 1 base at V and 6 bases at J, leaving 12 bases unmatched. Germline V CDR1 and CDR2: SGHRS, YFSETQ. CDR3 in DNA: TGCGCCAGCAGCTTGTATTCCGGGACAGCCCATTCCGGGGAGCTGTTTTTT. Its translation is CASSLYSGTAHSGELFF.

This chain uses TRBV30 with TRBJ1-1; tentatively, D is TRBD1 (6 bases). Germline V CDR1 and CDR2: GTSNPN, SVGIG (reference sequence). Between the trimmed V and J ends, which lost 4 bases and 5 bases, there was a span of 14 bases. The CDR3 runs 13 residues. The CDR3 DNA follows: TGTGCCTGGACCTACAGGGATTTTACTGAAGCTTTCTTT. It specifies CAWTYRDFTEAFF. Combining the CDR3 with reference TRBV30 and TRBJ1-1 gives the whole variable domain SQTIHQWPATLVQPVGSPLSLECTVEGTSNPNLYWYRQAAGRGLQLLFYSVGIGQISSEVPQNLSASRPQDRQFILSSKKLLLSDSGFYLCAWTYRDFTEAFFGQGTRLTVV.

The CDR3 region has the DNA TGTGCCATCAGTGAGTCGAATGCAGGGGGTTTTTTCGATGAGCAGTTCTTC. This codes for CAISESNAGGFFDEQFF. The V call is TRBV10-3, the J call TRBJ2-1; 7 bases line up with TRBD1. CDR3 length: 17 residues. V shed 0 bases, J shed 8 bases, and the junction held 13 bases outside the gene matches. Germline CDR1 and CDR2: ENHRY and SYGVKD.

V and J are TRBV5-1 and TRBJ2-7; D unresolved. Per the germline V gene, CDR1 is SGHRS and CDR2 is YFSETQ. This CDR3 spans 11 amino acids. V dropped 2 bases and J dropped 7 bases, with 7 bases sitting between them. The DNA for the CDR3 is TGCGCCAGCAGCTTAGTGGGGGAGCAGTACTTC. Translated, it gives CASSLVGEQYF.

This rearrangement joins TRBV7-2 to TRBJ2-7; 11 nucleotides line up with TRBD2. The germline V gene encodes CDR1 SGHTA and CDR2 FQGNSA. CDR3 length: 19 amino acids. J gave up 0 bases and V 6 bases, and 16 bases lay outside the gene matches. CDR3 DNA sequence: TGTGCCAGCAGTACCGGGACTAGCGGCCTATTATTAAGCTCCTACGAGCAGTACTTC. This codes for CASSTGTSGLLLSSYEQYF.

V gene TRBV29-1 combines with J gene TRBJ2-7, with D perhaps given as TRBD1 or TRBD2 (5 bases each). The CDR3 is 13 residues long. Trimming stripped 6 bases from V and 2 bases from J, with 14 bases between. Germline V gene data show CDR1 as SQVTM and CDR2 as ANQGSEA. CDR3 coding DNA: TGCAGCGTCCGGGACGTCCGAGCCTACGAGCAGTACTTC. Translated: CSVRDVRAYEQYF.

V and J are TRBV19 and TRBJ2-1; 9 bases are a match to TRBD2. CDR3 length: 17 amino acids. V lost 3 bases to trimming and J lost 4 bases; unmatched junction nucleotides: 10. The V gene's germline CDR1 is LNHDA and CDR2 SQIVND (reference sequence). In DNA form, the CDR3 reads TGTGCCAGTAGTATCCTCAGGCGGGGGGGCCGGTACAATGAGCAGTTCTTC. The encoded protein is CASSILRRGGRYNEQFF.